This TCR beta chain was found in a study of graft-versus-host responses after intestinal transplantation. Study-level information: Among the recipients, transplants were multivisceral, liver-intestinal, or isolated intestinal. For two to four years after anti-thymocyte globulin induction, all recipients took tacrolimus and steroids. Findings of the study overall: GvH clones surfaced in recipient marrow, some emerging earlier in ileum or blood.

This clone appeared a few times. Its cognate antigen is unknown. Graft samples were processed, releasing intraepithelial and lamina propria lymphocytes. The CDR3 loop spans 14 amino acids. The germline V gene encodes CDR1 SGHAT and CDR2 FQNNGV. The ends were cut back, 2 bases at V and 0 bases at J, with 6 bases in the middle. Some clones are missing from TCRdb's copy, which holds only in-frame ones; the method was immunoSEQ multiplex PCR. There are about 9,600 clones in the sample; 75% to 85% occur only once, and 20% lies in the top ten. The receptor was isolated from a human patient who received an intestinal transplant, so some T cells may come from the graft donor. The chain links TRBV11-2 to TRBJ2-3, with D uncertain. Specimen: ileum tissue, collected 472 days after intestinal transplantation. CDR3 bases: TGTGCCAGCAGCTTAATATTTAGCACAGATACGCAGTATTTT. It encodes CASSLIFSTDTQYF.